A selection of T cell receptor beta chains follows, all from one sample in a study of beta chain features in type 1 diabetes. TCRdb's table, derived via immunoSEQ multiplex PCR, lists solely in-frame clones and lacks some. There are some 300,000 clones in the sample; approximately 8% occur only once, and roughly 1% lies in the top ten. The sequencing sample was made of central memory CD4+ T cells from blood. The origin of the receptors is a woman aged 18-29 years in good health. Both conserved end residues are part of each CDR3. The D gene is left open where the match is weak. Size is stated for part of the rows, as once, few or many counts, or as a class when the clone is expanded.

V: TRBV5-1
J: TRBJ2-2
D: TRBD1
size: NA
DNA: TGCGCCAGCAGCACCGGGACAGGGGGCACCGGGGAGCTGTTTTTT
CDR3: CASSTGTGGTGELFF

V: TRBV7-9
J: TRBJ2-3
D: NA
size: few
DNA: TGCGCCAGCAGCCAAGAGCAGTTCACAGATACGCAGTATTTT
CDR3: CASSQEQFTDTQYF

V: TRBV11-2
J: TRBJ2-5
D: TRBD2
size: NA
DNA: TGTGCCAGCAGCCGAGGACTAGCGGAAGAGACCCAGTACTTC
CDR3: CASSRGLAEETQYF

V: TRBV9
J: TRBJ2-1
D: TRBD2
size: NA
DNA: TGTGCCAGCACCGAGACCGGGACTAGCGGGAGTAGGGGTGAGCAGTTCTTC
CDR3: CASTETGTSGSRGEQFF

V: TRBV7-3
J: TRBJ2-5
D: NA
size: few
DNA: TGTGCCAGCAGCTTAGGGTACCAAGAGACCCAGTACTTC
CDR3: CASSLGYQETQYF

V: TRBV5-1
J: TRBJ2-1
D: NA
size: few
DNA: TGCGCCAGCAGCTTGCCCCTCGAGAGCTCCTACAATGAGCAGTTCTTC
CDR3: CASSLPLESSYNEQFF

V: TRBV7-9
J: TRBJ2-3
D: NA
size: few
DNA: TGTGCCAGCTCAGCAAATGGAGATACGCAGTATTTT
CDR3: CASSANGDTQYF

V: TRBV1
J: TRBJ2-2
D: NA
size: NA
DNA: TGCACCAGCAGCCCGGTTCGGTGGTTGAATAACGGGGAGCTGTTTTTT
CDR3: CTSSPVRWLNNGELFF

V: TRBV7-2
J: TRBJ2-1
D: NA
size: NA
DNA: TGTGCCAGCAGCCCCAATGAGGGGTCTGAGCAGTTCTTC
CDR3: CASSPNEGSEQFF

V: TRBV7-8
J: TRBJ2-3
D: NA
size: few
DNA: TGTGCCAGCAGCTTAGGCGCAGATACGCAGTATTTT
CDR3: CASSLGADTQYF

V: TRBV5-8
J: TRBJ1-4
D: NA
size: few
DNA: TGTGCCAGCAGGCCCGGGACCGTTTCAACTAATGAAAAACTGTTTTTT
CDR3: CASRPGTVSTNEKLFF

V: TRBV29-1
J: TRBJ1-5
D: NA
size: few
DNA: TGCAGCGTTTCGGCAGATAGCAATCAGCCCCAGCATTTT
CDR3: CSVSADSNQPQHF

V: TRBV7-8
J: TRBJ1-1
D: NA
size: few
DNA: TGTGCCAGCAGCGGCCGGTACTTGAACACTGAAGCTTTCTTT
CDR3: CASSGRYLNTEAFF

V: TRBV6-5
J: TRBJ1-1
D: NA
size: NA
DNA: TGTGCCAGCAGTAACGGGGGATGGCCTTTCTTT
CDR3: CASSNGGWPFF

V: TRBV18
J: TRBJ2-5
D: NA
size: NA
DNA: TGTGCCAGCTCACCCGTACGAAAGGAGACCCAGTACTTC
CDR3: CASSPVRKETQYF

V: TRBV25-1
J: TRBJ1-2
D: NA
size: few
DNA: TGTGCCAGCAGGCGGGACGGGCACTATGGCTACACCTTC
CDR3: CASRRDGHYGYTF

V: TRBV6-5
J: TRBJ1-2
D: NA
size: few
DNA: TGTGCCAGCCGACGAGGGAAGGGAGTCGAATATGGCTACACCTTC
CDR3: CASRRGKGVEYGYTF

V: TRBV2
J: TRBJ1-1
D: NA
size: few
DNA: TGTGCCAGCAGCGTCGAACCAGCCTCCGCTTTCTTT
CDR3: CASSVEPASAFF

V: TRBV7-2
J: TRBJ1-1
D: TRBD1
size: NA
DNA: TGTGCCAGCAGCCCACACAGACAGGGAACTGAAGCTTTCTTT
CDR3: CASSPHRQGTEAFF

V: TRBV4-2
J: TRBJ1-3
D: NA
size: NA
DNA: TGTGCCAGCAGCCCCCGGGAGGGCGGAAACACCATATATTTT
CDR3: CASSPREGGNTIYF

V: TRBV14
J: TRBJ2-5
D: NA
size: NA
DNA: TGTGCCAGCAGCCACAAGGGCAGACAGAAGCAAGAGACCCAGTACTTC
CDR3: CASSHKGRQKQETQYF

V: TRBV19
J: TRBJ1-5
D: NA
size: few
DNA: TGTGCCAGTAGTATAGAGCGCGGGACGGGAAAGAGCAATCAGCCCCAGCATTTT
CDR3: CASSIERGTGKSNQPQHF

V: TRBV27
J: TRBJ2-1
D: TRBD2
size: NA
DNA: TGTGCCAGCAGTTTAGTAGCGGGGGCCTCCAATGAGCAGTTCTTC
CDR3: CASSLVAGASNEQFF

V: TRBV2
J: TRBJ2-2
D: NA
size: NA
DNA: TGTGCCAGCCGGGTGGAAAGGGTGTCATCCGGGGAGCTGTTTTTT
CDR3: CASRVERVSSGELFF

V: TRBV9
J: TRBJ2-3
D: TRBD1
size: few
DNA: TGTGCCAGCAGCGTAGATGTAGGGGGCAGAGATACGCAGTATTTT
CDR3: CASSVDVGGRDTQYF

V: TRBV4-1
J: TRBJ1-5
D: NA
size: NA
DNA: TGCGCCAGCAGCCAAGAGATGGAGCAGCCCCAGCATTTT
CDR3: CASSQEMEQPQHF

V: TRBV5-1
J: TRBJ1-6
D: NA
size: once
DNA: TGCGCCAGCAGCCCCGGGGGGTCCTCCTATAATTCACCCCTCCACTTT
CDR3: CASSPGGSSYNSPLHF

V: TRBV5-4
J: TRBJ2-1
D: NA
size: NA
DNA: TGTGCCAGCAGCTCCTCAGAGGGGCGCTCCTACAATGAGCAGTTCTTC
CDR3: CASSSSEGRSYNEQFF

V: TRBV18
J: TRBJ2-5
D: NA
size: NA
DNA: TGTGCCAGCTCGCCGACGGGACCGCCCCAAGAGACCCAGTACTTC
CDR3: CASSPTGPPQETQYF

V: TRBV14
J: TRBJ1-1
D: NA
size: NA
DNA: TGTGCCAGCAGCCACGGCAGGATGAACACTGAAGCTTTCTTT
CDR3: CASSHGRMNTEAFF

V: TRBV27
J: TRBJ1-5
D: NA
size: few
DNA: TGTGCCAGCAGTTTATCCCCAGGGATGCCCCAGCATTTT
CDR3: CASSLSPGMPQHF

V: TRBV6-5
J: TRBJ1-1
D: NA
size: many
DNA: TGTGCCAGCCGCGACGGTGACACTGAAGCTTTCTTT
CDR3: CASRDGDTEAFF

V: TRBV4-2
J: TRBJ2-7
D: NA
size: few
DNA: TGTGCCAGCAGCCAATTAAGGGCGGGCCTTAGCTCCTACGAGCAGTACTTC
CDR3: CASSQLRAGLSSYEQYF

V: TRBV7-9
J: TRBJ1-2
D: NA
size: few
DNA: TGTGCCAGCAGCTTAGCAGGGGGTAGTGGCTACACCTTC
CDR3: CASSLAGGSGYTF

V: TRBV4-3
J: TRBJ1-2
D: NA
size: NA
DNA: TGCGCCAGCAGCCAAGATGGGCCAGGGACCGGCTACACCTTC
CDR3: CASSQDGPGTGYTF

V: TRBV5-1
J: TRBJ1-6
D: TRBD1
size: NA
DNA: TGCGCCAGCAGCGGCGGGACAGGGCCTTTGGATAATTCACCCCTCCACTTT
CDR3: CASSGGTGPLDNSPLHF

V: TRBV10-3
J: TRBJ2-1
D: TRBD2
size: NA
DNA: TGTGCCATCAGTGGACGCTCTAGCGGGGTCACCTACAATGAGCAGTTCTTC
CDR3: CAISGRSSGVTYNEQFF

V: TRBV27
J: TRBJ1-1
D: TRBD1
size: NA
DNA: TGTGCCAGCAGTTTATTCTCCCCCTCGACAGGGGTGAACACTGAAGCTTTCTTT
CDR3: CASSLFSPSTGVNTEAFF

V: TRBV5-1
J: TRBJ2-5
D: NA
size: many
DNA: TGCGCCAGCAGCGCAACAGGGTTCCGGCAAGAGACCCAGTACTTC
CDR3: CASSATGFRQETQYF

V: TRBV10-3
J: TRBJ1-1
D: NA
size: NA
DNA: TGTGCCATCAAAGGAAGTGACACTCAGAACACTGAAGCTTTCTTT
CDR3: CAIKGSDTQNTEAFF

V: TRBV7-2
J: TRBJ1-1
D: NA
size: NA
DNA: TGTGCCAGCAGCTTAGAAATGACAGGCCAGAACACTGAAGCTTTCTTT
CDR3: CASSLEMTGQNTEAFF

V: TRBV5-5
J: TRBJ2-1
D: TRBD2
size: many
DNA: TGTGCCAGCAGCTTGACCGGGACTAGCAGGGGTGAGCAGTTCTTC
CDR3: CASSLTGTSRGEQFF

V: TRBV27
J: TRBJ1-2
D: TRBD1
size: few
DNA: TGTGCCAGCAGTCCGGGGACAGGGACAGCGAGCAACTATGGCTACACCTTC
CDR3: CASSPGTGTASNYGYTF

V: TRBV10-3
J: TRBJ1-1
D: NA
size: NA
DNA: TGTGCCATCAACCCCGGGATGAACACTGAAGCTTTCTTT
CDR3: CAINPGMNTEAFF

V: TRBV6-5
J: TRBJ1-2
D: NA
size: NA
DNA: TGTGCCAGCAGTTACGTTGTAGACTATGGCTACACCTTC
CDR3: CASSYVVDYGYTF

V: TRBV6-6
J: TRBJ2-2
D: NA
size: NA
DNA: TGTGCCAGCAGTTACCGGTGGAACACCGGGGAGCTGTTTTTT
CDR3: CASSYRWNTGELFF

V: TRBV11-3
J: TRBJ2-5
D: NA
size: few
DNA: TGTGCCAGCAGCTTAGACAGGGGGGTAATGAAGACCCAGTACTTC
CDR3: CASSLDRGVMKTQYF

V: TRBV4-2
J: TRBJ2-1
D: NA
size: NA
DNA: TGTGCCAGCAGCCAAGTCGGTTCACAGGGAAACGTTCATGAGCAGTTCTTC
CDR3: CASSQVGSQGNVHEQFF

V: TRBV6-4
J: TRBJ2-2
D: TRBD1
size: NA
DNA: TGTGCCAGCAGAAGGACAGGGGGTATTGTGAACACCGGGGAGCTGTTTTTT
CDR3: CASRRTGGIVNTGELFF

V: TRBV11-1
J: TRBJ2-5
D: NA
size: few
DNA: TGTGCCAGCAGCTTAGTACTTGCCTCGGAGACCCAGTACTTC
CDR3: CASSLVLASETQYF

V: TRBV28
J: TRBJ1-1
D: TRBD1
size: many
DNA: TGTGCCAGCAGTTCCAGGGGGCTCACGGCGAACACTGAAGCTTTCTTT
CDR3: CASSSRGLTANTEAFF

V: TRBV4-3
J: TRBJ2-1
D: TRBD1
size: NA
DNA: TGCGCCAGCGGATTAGGACAGGGCAGTTCGCAGTTCTTC
CDR3: CASGLGQGSSQFF